The rows below give T cell receptor beta chains drawn from one sample of a study of blood T cell repertoires in COVID-19. Produced via immunoSEQ multiplex PCR; TCRdb's table is partial and in-frame only. This sample carries approximately 210,000 clones, around 82% of them seen once, and the ten largest clones take approximately 12%. Sequenced input: peripheral blood. The source is a woman in her thirties or forties with acute or convalescent COVID-19. The CDR3 runs from the conserved cysteine through the conserved F or W. D genes are given only for firm matches. Where a row states a size, it is once, few, many or the class of an expanded clone; other rows omit it.

j_gene: TRBJ1-3
d_gene: TRBD1
v_gene: TRBV15
abundance: .
CDR3nt: TGTGCCACCAGCAGAGATGGGACAGGGGGCTCTGGAAACACCATATATTTT
CDR3aa: CATSRDGTGGSGNTIYF

j_gene: TRBJ2-7
d_gene: TRBD1
v_gene: TRBV5-1
abundance: .
CDR3nt: TGCGCCAGCAGCTCCCAGACAGGGCCCTACGAGCAGTACTTC
CDR3aa: CASSSQTGPYEQYF

j_gene: TRBJ1-2
d_gene: .
v_gene: TRBV3-1/TRBV3-2
abundance: .
CDR3nt: TGTGCCAGCAGCCACAGGGGAGTGAACTATGGCTACACCTTC
CDR3aa: CASSHRGVNYGYTF

j_gene: TRBJ2-7
d_gene: TRBD1
v_gene: TRBV6-5
abundance: .
CDR3nt: TGTGCCGGCCGCCGGGACAGGGGAGGGGAGCAGTACTTC
CDR3aa: CAGRRDRGGEQYF

j_gene: TRBJ1-2
d_gene: .
v_gene: TRBV24-1
abundance: .
CDR3nt: TGTGCCACCAGTGATATACCCCTCCCGGGGGAGTCCCATGGCTACACCTTC
CDR3aa: CATSDIPLPGESHGYTF

j_gene: TRBJ2-7
d_gene: TRBD1
v_gene: TRBV5-1
abundance: .
CDR3nt: TGCGCCAGCAGCTTGGCCGGGACAGATTACGAGCAGTACTTC
CDR3aa: CASSLAGTDYEQYF

j_gene: TRBJ1-2
d_gene: .
v_gene: TRBV7-2
abundance: .
CDR3nt: TGTGCCAGCAGCTTAACCGGGACATTTAAGGTCTTGGCCTTC
CDR3aa: CASSLTGTFKVLAF

j_gene: TRBJ1-1
d_gene: .
v_gene: TRBV3-1/TRBV3-2
abundance: .
CDR3nt: TGTGCCAGCAGTGGGGCTGGGGTGAACACTGAAGCTTTCTTT
CDR3aa: CASSGAGVNTEAFF

j_gene: TRBJ2-1
d_gene: TRBD1
v_gene: TRBV7-2
abundance: .
CDR3nt: TGTGCCAGCAGCTCCAGGGGGCTTTCCTACAATGAGCAGTTCTTC
CDR3aa: CASSSRGLSYNEQFF

j_gene: TRBJ2-3
d_gene: TRBD2
v_gene: TRBV5-1
abundance: .
CDR3nt: TGCGCCAGCAGCAATTGGAGAGCGGGGGGGTTAAATACGCAGTATTTT
CDR3aa: CASSNWRAGGLNTQYF

j_gene: TRBJ1-1
d_gene: .
v_gene: TRBV7-9
abundance: .
CDR3nt: TGTGCCAGCAGCCTCCTACAGGGTAGGCACACTGAAGCTTTCTTT
CDR3aa: CASSLLQGRHTEAFF

j_gene: TRBJ2-7
d_gene: TRBD1
v_gene: TRBV18
abundance: .
CDR3nt: TGTGCCAGCTCACCAATTGGGGCAGGGGGCGAAGCAAGCTACGAGCAGTACTTC
CDR3aa: CASSPIGAGGEASYEQYF

j_gene: TRBJ1-1
d_gene: TRBD1
v_gene: TRBV9
abundance: .
CDR3nt: TGTGCCAGCACCTGGGACAGCTTCATGAACACTGAAGCTTTCTTT
CDR3aa: CASTWDSFMNTEAFF

j_gene: TRBJ1-1
d_gene: TRBD1
v_gene: TRBV6-5
abundance: .
CDR3nt: TGTGCCAGCAAGGACAGGGGGAATATGAACACTGAAGCTTTCTTT
CDR3aa: CASKDRGNMNTEAFF

j_gene: TRBJ1-1
d_gene: .
v_gene: TRBV19
abundance: .
CDR3nt: TGTGCCAGTCCGCCGGCAGCGAATATGAACACTGAAGCTTTCTTT
CDR3aa: CASPPAANMNTEAFF

j_gene: TRBJ2-1
d_gene: .
v_gene: TRBV11-2
abundance: .
CDR3nt: TGTGCCAGCAGAGGAAAAGGACAGACCTACAATGAGCAGTTCTTC
CDR3aa: CASRGKGQTYNEQFF

j_gene: TRBJ2-3
d_gene: TRBD2
v_gene: TRBV19
abundance: .
CDR3nt: TGTGCCACCACCCGACTAGCGGGAGACGCAGATACGCAGTATTTT
CDR3aa: CATTRLAGDADTQYF

j_gene: TRBJ2-2
d_gene: .
v_gene: TRBV5-5
abundance: once
CDR3nt: TGTGCCAGCAGCTTGGGAATATGGCAGGCCGCCGGGGAGCTGTTTTTT
CDR3aa: CASSLGIWQAAGELFF

j_gene: TRBJ1-1
d_gene: TRBD1
v_gene: TRBV5-1
abundance: .
CDR3nt: TGCGCCAGCAGCTTGTCAGGGGGAAGGTTGGGCACTGAAGCTTTCTTT
CDR3aa: CASSLSGGRLGTEAFF

j_gene: TRBJ2-1
d_gene: TRBD2
v_gene: TRBV3-1/TRBV3-2
abundance: .
CDR3nt: TGTGCCAGCAGCCAAGGGCGAGCGGGATGGTACAATGAGCAGTTCTTC
CDR3aa: CASSQGRAGWYNEQFF

j_gene: TRBJ1-3
d_gene: .
v_gene: TRBV30
abundance: .
CDR3nt: TGTGCCTGGAGTGTAGGGGTAGAGGACACCATATATTTT
CDR3aa: CAWSVGVEDTIYF

j_gene: TRBJ1-1
d_gene: TRBD1
v_gene: TRBV11-1
abundance: .
CDR3nt: TGTGCCAGCAGCCCTCAGGGGGCTCGCACTGAAGCTTTCTTT
CDR3aa: CASSPQGARTEAFF

j_gene: TRBJ2-2
d_gene: .
v_gene: TRBV19
abundance: once
CDR3nt: TGTGCCAGTAGACCGATGAGCCGGGACACCGGGGAGCTGTTTTTT
CDR3aa: CASRPMSRDTGELFF

j_gene: TRBJ2-1
d_gene: .
v_gene: TRBV18
abundance: .
CDR3nt: TGTGCCAGCTCACAACGACCGGGACTCGGTCCCAATGAGCAGTTCTTC
CDR3aa: CASSQRPGLGPNEQFF

j_gene: TRBJ2-1
d_gene: TRBD1
v_gene: TRBV11-2
abundance: .
CDR3nt: TGTGCCAGCAGCCGGGTGGGGACAGGGGCCTACAATGAGCAGTTCTTC
CDR3aa: CASSRVGTGAYNEQFF

j_gene: TRBJ2-5
d_gene: .
v_gene: TRBV5-4
abundance: .
CDR3nt: TGTGCCAGCAGCTTGGTCGGGGTTCGAGAGACCCAGTACTTC
CDR3aa: CASSLVGVRETQYF

j_gene: TRBJ1-1
d_gene: TRBD1
v_gene: TRBV5-8
abundance: .
CDR3nt: TGTGCCACCGACAGGGGTCCCCTCCGGAACACTGAAGCTTTCTTT
CDR3aa: CATDRGPLRNTEAFF

j_gene: TRBJ1-6
d_gene: TRBD1
v_gene: TRBV3-1/TRBV3-2
abundance: .
CDR3nt: TGTGCCAGCAGCCAAGATCGAGACAGGGTGGTCTCACCCCTCCACTTT
CDR3aa: CASSQDRDRVVSPLHF

j_gene: TRBJ1-2
d_gene: .
v_gene: TRBV18
abundance: .
CDR3nt: TGTGCCAGTTCTCGGGGGGAAACAAACTATGGCTACACCTTC
CDR3aa: CASSRGETNYGYTF

j_gene: TRBJ2-4
d_gene: .
v_gene: TRBV18
abundance: .
CDR3nt: TGTGCCAGCTCACAAGGGGGGGACCCGGCCAAAAACATTCAGTACTTC
CDR3aa: CASSQGGDPAKNIQYF

j_gene: TRBJ1-4
d_gene: .
v_gene: TRBV3-1/TRBV3-2
abundance: .
CDR3nt: TGTGCCAGCAGCCAAGAGGGCAGGAAAGAAAAACTGTTTTTT
CDR3aa: CASSQEGRKEKLFF

j_gene: TRBJ1-5
d_gene: TRBD1
v_gene: TRBV6-2/TRBV6-3
abundance: .
CDR3nt: TGTGCCAGCAGTTCGGAGACAGGGAGGTATCAGCCCCAGCATTTT
CDR3aa: CASSSETGRYQPQHF

j_gene: TRBJ2-7
d_gene: .
v_gene: TRBV27
abundance: .
CDR3nt: TGTGCCAGCAGTTTAGACGGGGGAACCTCCTACGAGCAGTACTTC
CDR3aa: CASSLDGGTSYEQYF

j_gene: TRBJ1-3
d_gene: .
v_gene: TRBV7-2
abundance: few
CDR3nt: TGTGCCAGCAGCGTAATATATCGGGAAACCTCTGGAAACACCATATATTTT
CDR3aa: CASSVIYRETSGNTIYF

j_gene: TRBJ2-5
d_gene: .
v_gene: TRBV2
abundance: few
CDR3nt: TGTGCCAGCCGAGAAGAGGGGGTCGGGGGGGAGACCCAGTACTTC
CDR3aa: CASREEGVGGETQYF

j_gene: TRBJ1-1
d_gene: .
v_gene: TRBV6-6
abundance: .
CDR3nt: TGTGCCAGCAGGGACCGGGCCCCCAGCGGGACTGAAGCTTTCTTT
CDR3aa: CASRDRAPSGTEAFF